This T cell receptor (beta chain) emerged from a study of blood T cell repertoires in COVID-19 (dated by TCRdb to about 2020). Regarding the study in general: Samples covering the acute and convalescent phases of COVID-19 were provided by collaborators in the United States, Italy and Spain. Subjects who had been exposed to COVID-19, were actively infected with it, or had recovered from it provided the deeply sampled blood TCRbeta repertoires that made up the dataset. Samples were obtained from the ongoing ImmuneRACE study (first 160 participants) and from 1,254 subjects provided by 6 global collaborators. The repertoires were released in a freely available public database intended as a resource for research on the immune response to SARS-CoV-2. The material from the prospective study consisted of cDNA or gDNA derived from T cells, B-cell-depleted T cells, or PBMCs. Where HLA class I and class II types were available, the types were taken from metadata supplied by the sample provider, not from assay-based typing. Nearly every sample came with metadata listing a de-identified subject ID, COVID-19 status, age in years and sex. General conclusions and limits of the study: Clinical and demographic metadata were provided uncurated, with the amount varying by source and participant.

A remark on this clone: Its antigen is not yet known. The sample holds no much larger clone one base away, and base qualities are not on file.

Collaborating institutions collected whole blood in K2EDTA tubes following their own protocols. For TCRbeta analysis, collaborators shipped samples as frozen whole blood, isolated PBMCs, or DNA extracted from either of those sample types. The CDR3 numbers 15 residues from cysteine through phenylalanine. Only the CDR3 part of the read is kept: 45 bases, read in frame from the first base. The germline V gene sets CDR1 to MDHEN and CDR2 to SYDVKM. Relative to germline, V is 6 bases shorter and J is 0 bases shorter, with 11 bases between their ends. TCRbeta CDR3 regions were amplified from genomic DNA using the immunoSEQ Assay, a bias-controlled multiplex PCR. The paper's data handling went like this. Within the assay, amplification of reference gene primers was used to estimate how many nucleated cells each sample contained. To quantify the absolute abundance of each unique TCRbeta CDR3 rearrangement, sequence reads were collapsed and filtered. For each sample, productive Simpson clonality was calculated as the square root of Simpson's diversity index across productive rearrangements. This immuneACCESS table, as held by TCRdb, lists in-frame sequences with V and J called but not all clones. Of the missing ones, under half trace to an unresolved V gene in checked studies; the others have no known cause. V, J and clone size reflect that table, while D and trimming were determined from the DNA. This sample has around 250,000 clones in its table, and roughly nine tenths of those were observed once. Together, the top ten hold under 6.5% of the sample.

The rearranged chain carries TRBV28 and TRBJ1-4; D gene: possibly TRBD1, on 5 matching bases. The sequence was obtained from a man aged 60 to 69 with acute or convalescent COVID-19. Sample: peripheral blood. The CDR3 region: CASRRPGATNEKLFF. In nucleotides, the sequence is TGTGCCAGCAGGCGTCCGGGGGCAACTAATGAAAAACTGTTTTTT. With the rest looked up from the reference TRBV28 and TRBJ1-4 genes rather than sequenced, the full variable domain is DVKVTQSSRYLVKRTGEKVFLECVQDMDHENMFWYRQDPGLGLRLIYFSYDVKMKEKGDIPEGYSVSREKKERFSLILESASTNQTSMYLCASRRPGATNEKLFFGSGTQLSVL.